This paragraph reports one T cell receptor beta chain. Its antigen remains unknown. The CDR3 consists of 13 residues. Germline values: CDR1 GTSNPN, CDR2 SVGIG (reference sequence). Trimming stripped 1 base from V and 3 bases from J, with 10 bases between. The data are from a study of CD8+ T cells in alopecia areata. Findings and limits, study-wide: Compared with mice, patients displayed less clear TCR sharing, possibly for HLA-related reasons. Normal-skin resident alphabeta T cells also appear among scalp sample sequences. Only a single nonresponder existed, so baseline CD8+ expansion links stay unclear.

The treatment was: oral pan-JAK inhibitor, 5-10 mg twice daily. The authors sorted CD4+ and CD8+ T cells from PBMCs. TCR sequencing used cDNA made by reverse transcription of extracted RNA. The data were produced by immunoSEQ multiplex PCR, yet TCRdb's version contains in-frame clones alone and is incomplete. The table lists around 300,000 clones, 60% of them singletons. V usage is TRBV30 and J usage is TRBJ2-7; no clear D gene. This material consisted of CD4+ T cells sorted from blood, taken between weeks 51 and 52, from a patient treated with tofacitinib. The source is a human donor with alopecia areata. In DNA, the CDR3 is TGTGCCTGGAGTGCCCAGAGAAACTACGAGCAGTACTTC. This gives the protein CAWSAQRNYEQYF. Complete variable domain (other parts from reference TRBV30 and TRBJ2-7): SQTIHQWPATLVQPVGSPLSLECTVEGTSNPNLYWYRQAAGRGLQLLFYSVGIGQISSEVPQNLSASRPQDRQFILSSKKLLLSDSGFYLCAWSAQRNYEQYFGPGTRLTVT.